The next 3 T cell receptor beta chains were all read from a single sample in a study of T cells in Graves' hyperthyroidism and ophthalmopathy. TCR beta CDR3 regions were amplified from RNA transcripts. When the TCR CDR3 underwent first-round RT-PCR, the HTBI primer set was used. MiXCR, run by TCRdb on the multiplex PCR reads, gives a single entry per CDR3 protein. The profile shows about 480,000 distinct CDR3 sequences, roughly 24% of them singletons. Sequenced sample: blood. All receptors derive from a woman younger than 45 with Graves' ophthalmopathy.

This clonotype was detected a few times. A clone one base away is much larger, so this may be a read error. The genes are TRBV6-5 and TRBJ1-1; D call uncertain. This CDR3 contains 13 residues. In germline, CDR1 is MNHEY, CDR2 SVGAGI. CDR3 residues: CASGYVQTNEAFF. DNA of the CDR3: TGTGCCAGCGGTTACGTACAGACGAATGAAGCTTTCTTT.

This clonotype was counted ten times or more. The CDR3 region is CSVADSGNTIYF. CDR3 bases: TGCAGCGTTGCCGACTCTGGAAACACCATATATTTT. The chain is built from TRBV29-1 and TRBJ1-3; no reliable D call. Germline CDR1 SQVTM, CDR2 ANQGSEA. This CDR3 comprises 12 residues. V was clipped by 4 bases and J by 0 bases, with 4 bases between them.

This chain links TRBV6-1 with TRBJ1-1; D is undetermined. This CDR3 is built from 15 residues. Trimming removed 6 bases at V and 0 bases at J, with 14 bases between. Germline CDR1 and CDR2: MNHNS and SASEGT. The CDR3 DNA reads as TGTGCCAGCAGCGAACACGCATCTATGAACACTGAAGCTTTCTTT. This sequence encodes CASSEHASMNTEAFF.